Shown below are 28 T cell receptor beta chains from a single sample sequenced in a study of T cells expressing NK-cell markers (dated by TCRdb to about 2020). Libraries were made using 5' RACE. TCRdb names Illumina HiSeq 2000 as the instrument used. TCRdb reprocessed the reads and lists each CDR3 protein sequence as a single entry, with no DNA. The sample table gives 350,000 to 400,000 distinct CDR3 sequences. The ten most abundant clones make up approximately 12% of the sample. Sequenced: blood T cells: a sorted CD56 or NKG2C T cell subset, CD4+ or CD8+ T cells, or bulk PBMC T cells (not recorded which). The receptors were gathered from a woman aged 45-65 years in good health. Donor details come from another sample of the same person, matched by shared clones.

The V call is TRBV19, the J call TRBJ1-4; as DNA is missing, the TRBD1 call by TCRdb cannot be tested. The CDR3 is made up of 15 amino acids. Germline V CDR1 and CDR2: LNHDA, SQIVND (reference sequence). CDR3 region: CASSPDRDRHEKLFF. The full variable domain, completed using reference TRBV19 and TRBJ1-4, is DGGITQSPKYLFRKEGQNVTLSCEQNLNHDAMYWYRQDPGQGLRLIYYSQIVNDFQKGDIAEGYSVSREKKESFPLTVTSAQKNPTAFYLCASSPDRDRHEKLFFGSGTQLSVL.

The chain joins TRBV7-8 to TRBJ2-5; TCRdb picks TRBD2, but there is no DNA to check that call. The CDR3 spans 16 residues. CDR1 is SGHVS, CDR2 FQNEAQ, per germline. This chain's CDR3 is CASSLGTSGYKETQYF.

This chain links TRBV25-1 with TRBJ2-5; the D call from TCRdb, TRBD2, cannot be confirmed without DNA. Per the germline V gene, CDR1 is MGHDK and CDR2 is SYGVNS. This CDR3 has 18 residues. The CDR3 is CASSERVGGRASRETQYF.

The chain joins TRBV11-2 to TRBJ1-6. The germline CDR1 and CDR2 sequences are SGHAT and FQNNGV. The CDR3 has 13 residues. The CDR3 sequence: CASSPYVDSPLHF.

The rearrangement joins TRBV12-3 or TRBV12-4 to TRBJ2-5; TCRdb names TRBD1, which stays unverified in the absence of DNA. The CDR3 runs to 13 residues. The CDR3 spells CASRLGARETQYF.

The chain uses TRBV30 and TRBJ2-2; TCRdb indicates TRBD1, and absent DNA this call remains unverified. The CDR3 sequence is 13 residues long. Germline-derived CDR1 and CDR2 are GTSNPN and SVGIG (reference sequence). This chain's CDR3 is CAWNWGNAGELFF.

The gene calls are TRBV6-1 and TRBJ2-1; there is no DNA to check the TCRdb D call of TRBD1. Germline CDR1 reads MNHNS; CDR2 reads SASEGT. The CDR3 is made up of 12 amino acids. The CDR3 sequence: CASSERGYEQFF.

CDR3: CASRQTSAYGAQYF. The gene calls are TRBV12-3 or TRBV12-4 and TRBJ2-5; no DNA is available, so the TRBD2 call from TCRdb remains unchecked. The CDR3 runs 14 residues.

V gene TRBV30 combines with J gene TRBJ2-3. Germline loops: CDR1 GTSNPN, CDR2 SVGIG (reference sequence). This CDR3 region has 11 residues. CDR3 region: CAWSNADTQYF.

V and J are TRBV18 and TRBJ2-1; the D call of TRBD1 rests on TCRdb alone, since no DNA is present to check it. Germline assignment: CDR1 KGHSH and CDR2 LQKENI. This CDR3 comprises 12 residues. This CDR3 reads CASSQTLQAQFF.

V gene TRBV5-1 combines with J gene TRBJ2-2; the D call of TRBD1 rests on TCRdb alone, since no DNA is present to check it. This CDR3 has 15 residues. CDR1 is SGHRS and CDR2 is YFSETQ in the germline V gene. The CDR3 is CACTRDSVNTGELFF.

The V call is TRBV20-1, the J call TRBJ2-1; the D gene TCRdb calls, TRBD2, cannot be checked with no DNA. The germline gives CDR1 DFQATT, CDR2 SNEGSKA (reference sequence). The CDR3 contains 12 residues. This CDR3 reads CSARKAGGPGIF.

The V call is TRBV10-2, the J call TRBJ2-3. Germline loops: CDR1 WSHSY, CDR2 SAAADI. The CDR3 loop spans 12 amino acids. The chain's CDR3 is CASRTTTDTQYF.

The rearrangement joins TRBV29-1 to TRBJ1-1. The germline CDR1 and CDR2 sequences are SQVTM and ANQGSEA. This CDR3 contains 11 residues. Here the CDR3 reads CSAQGPGEAFF.

The chain couples TRBV12-3 or TRBV12-4 to TRBJ2-2; TCRdb's D call, TRBD1, is unchecked because there is no DNA. The CDR3 has 17 residues. CDR3 region: CASSPRTGASSTGELFF.

V gene TRBV4-1 combines with J gene TRBJ2-2; without DNA, the TCRdb call of TRBD1 cannot be checked. This CDR3 spans 17 amino acids. Germline values: CDR1 MGHRA, CDR2 YSYEKL. The chain's CDR3 is CASSQDQGQGLTGELFF.

The chain employs TRBV20-1 and TRBJ1-1; TCRdb's D gene call, TRBD1, goes unchecked for lack of DNA. The CDR3 is made up of 15 amino acids. CDR1 DFQATT and CDR2 SNEGSKA come from the germline V gene (reference sequence). CDR3 sequence: CSARESRTGLLEAFF.

The rearrangement uses TRBV3-1 and TRBJ2-2. The CDR3 covers 15 residues. The germline V gene encodes CDR1 LGHDT and CDR2 YNNKEL (reference sequence). CDR3 sequence reads: CASSQRPTNTGELFF.

CDR3 region: CASSFGGALYNEQFF. The chain carries TRBV12-3 or TRBV12-4 and TRBJ2-1; TCRdb reports TRBD2, a call that lacks DNA to check it against. The CDR3 loop spans 15 amino acids.

The V gene is TRBV27, the J gene TRBJ2-7; there is no DNA to check the TCRdb D call of TRBD2. The CDR3 extends over 16 amino acids. CDR1 and CDR2 (germline): MNHEY, SMNVEV (reference sequence). The CDR3 sequence: CASSLQGLASPYEQYF.

V usage is TRBV11-2 and J usage is TRBJ1-1; TCRdb proposes TRBD1, but this gene call is untestable without DNA. The CDR3 sequence is 15 residues long. Germline CDR1 reads SGHAT; CDR2 reads FQNNGV. The CDR3 loop reads CASSLVLDRGTEAFF.

This chain's CDR3 is CASSVEGHYNEQFF. The chain has TRBV9 and TRBJ2-1. Per the germline V gene, CDR1 is SGDLS and CDR2 is YYNGEE. The CDR3 covers 14 residues.

V usage is TRBV5-1 and J usage is TRBJ2-5; lacking DNA, the TRBD1 call made by TCRdb goes unchecked. The germline gives CDR1 SGHRS, CDR2 YFSETQ. This CDR3 has 15 residues. This CDR3 reads CASSLALREGGTQYF.

V and J are TRBV20-1 and TRBJ1-2; TCRdb reports TRBD1, a call that lacks DNA to check it against. The germline gives CDR1 DFQATT, CDR2 SNEGSKA (reference sequence). The CDR3 is 15 residues long. This CDR3 reads CSATHRDRRAYGYTF.

V gene TRBV12-3 or TRBV12-4 combines with J gene TRBJ1-4; TCRdb proposes TRBD1, but this gene call is untestable without DNA. CDR3 length: 17 amino acids. The CDR3: CASSRGTGARRDEKLFF.

The V and J genes are TRBV19 and TRBJ1-2; TCRdb's D call of TRBD1 is untestable without DNA. Germline V CDR1 and CDR2: LNHDA, SQIVND (reference sequence). The CDR3 runs 17 residues. This CDR3 is CASSTALAGQGNYGYTF.

The chain employs TRBV4-1 and TRBJ2-3. Germline loops: CDR1 MGHRA, CDR2 YSYEKL. The CDR3 has 15 amino acids. The CDR3 here is CASSPLTGNRDTQYF.

The rearrangement links TRBV14 to TRBJ2-7. The CDR3 is made up of 13 amino acids. Germline V gene lookup returns CDR1 SGHDN and CDR2 FVKESK. CDR3 loop: CASSQDLRGVQYF.